The next 13 T cell receptor beta chains were all read from a single sample in a study of beta chain features in type 1 diabetes. These TCRs are of unknown antigen specificity. Notes on the study in general: In every one of the four CD4+ subsets, TCRB CDR3s were moderately but significantly shorter in Type 1 diabetes patients.

cDNA synthesis used the whole RNA isolate, giving expressed TCRB sequences. TCRdb keeps only in-frame clones here, not all; method: immunoSEQ multiplex PCR. Of a few hundred thousand clones detected, 16% appear once; the ten largest clones hold about 0.078%. The sample was naive CD4+ T cells from blood. The origin of the receptors is a man aged 25-40 years with type 1 diabetes.

This clone was picked up one time. This chain links TRBV5-4 with TRBJ2-7; possible D gene TRBD1, 5 bases. Germline lookup yields CDR1 SGHNT and CDR2 YYREEE (reference sequence). The V gene lost 5 bases and the J gene lost 2 bases, with 14 bases spanning the gap. CDR3 size: 14 residues. The CDR3 DNA sequence: TGTGCCAGCAGATTTGAGGCAGGGACCTACGAGCAGTACTTC. This encodes CASRFEAGTYEQYF.

The rearrangement links TRBV29-1 to TRBJ2-6, with D perhaps TRBD2 (5 bases). The germline gives CDR1 SQVTM, CDR2 ANQGSEA. The germline V and J ends were trimmed by 6 bases and 0 bases, with 6 bases remaining between them. CDR3 size: 13 residues. CDR3 amino acids: CSVGLSGANVLTF. CDR3 sequence (DNA): TGCAGCGTCGGACTCTCTGGGGCCAACGTCCTGACTTTC. Combining the CDR3 with reference TRBV29-1 and TRBJ2-6 gives the whole variable domain SAVISQKPSRDICQRGTSLTIQCQVDSQVTMMFWYRQQPGQSLTLIATANQGSEATYESGFVIDKFPISRPNLTFSTLTVSNMSPEDSSIYLCSVGLSGANVLTFGAGSRLTVL.

The chain carries TRBV29-1 and TRBJ1-2; D is unresolved. CDR1 is SQVTM, CDR2 ANQGSEA, per germline. The CDR3 extends over 13 amino acids. Trimming took off 4 bases at V and 0 bases at J, with 9 bases between the two ends. This CDR3 is CSVAGLANYGYTF. CDR3 nucleotide sequence: TGCAGCGTTGCCGGCCTCGCTAACTATGGCTACACCTTC.

There are a few counts of this clone. V and J are TRBV10-3 and TRBJ2-3; 9 positions match TRBD1. Germline loops: CDR1 ENHRY, CDR2 SYGVKD. This CDR3 has 16 residues. Trimming at V came to 4 bases and at J to 1 base, leaving 6 bases not matched to a gene. CDR3 nucleotide sequence: TGTGCCATCAGTGGGCGAAGGGACAGGGGCACAGATACGCAGTATTTT. Translating gives CAISGRRDRGTDTQYF.

The V and J genes are TRBV7-9 and TRBJ1-4; D not certain. Germline V lookup: CDR1 SEHNR, CDR2 FQNEAQ (reference sequence). There are 11 residues in the CDR3. The germline V and J ends were trimmed by 5 bases and 6 bases, with 4 bases remaining between them. CDR3 region: CASSPHEKLFF. In DNA form, the CDR3 reads TGTGCCAGCAGCCCGCATGAAAAACTGTTTTTT.

This clone was counted between two and nine times. The J gene is TRBJ2-4, the V gene TRBV7-9; TRBD1 agrees at 8 bases. Germline CDR1 is SEHNR and CDR2 is FQNEAQ (reference sequence). CDR3 length: 14 residues. With 5 bases clipped from V and 6 bases from J, the junction kept 6 bases outside the gene matches. DNA of the CDR3: TGTGCCAGCAGCCCCCAGGGGGCTGGAAACATTCAGTACTTC. Translated: CASSPQGAGNIQYF. The full variable domain, with the rest looked up from reference TRBV7-9 and TRBJ2-4, is DTGVSQNPRHKITKRGQNVTFRCDPISEHNRLYWYRQTLGQGPEFLTYFQNEAQLEKSRLLSDRFSAERPKGSFSTLEIQRTEQGDSAMYLCASSPQGAGNIQYFGAGTRLSVL.

V is TRBV4-2 and J is TRBJ2-7, with 9 bases matching TRBD2. The germline V gene encodes CDR1 LGHNA and CDR2 YNFKEQ. V was pared by 4 bases and J by 4 bases, with 8 bases of the junction left unmatched. This CDR3 contains 15 residues. DNA of the CDR3: TGTGCCAGCAGCCCAGTACTTAGCGGGGGTTACGAGCAGTACTTC. Translating it yields CASSPVLSGGYEQYF.

This clone was detected only a few times. V gene TRBV10-3 combines with J gene TRBJ1-1; perhaps TRBD1 as D (6 bases). This CDR3 region has 14 residues. The germline gives CDR1 ENHRY, CDR2 SYGVKD. V dropped 6 bases and J dropped 1 base, with 12 bases sitting between them. CDR3 nucleotide sequence: TGTGCCATCAGGGGCCGGACAGCGAACACTGAAGCTTTCTTT. Its protein is CAIRGRTANTEAFF.

V usage is TRBV11-3 and J usage is TRBJ2-7, with 9 nucleotides matching TRBD1. J lost 4 bases, V lost 5 bases, and 9 bases had no gene match. The CDR3 is made up of 15 amino acids. The germline V gene has CDR1 SGHNT and CDR2 YENEEA. The CDR3 sequence: CASSLGQGKGYEQYF. CDR3 nucleotides: TGTGCCAGCAGCCTTGGACAGGGGAAAGGGTACGAGCAGTACTTC.

The chain has TRBV7-8 and TRBJ2-5, with a tentative D call TRBD1 (5 bases). This CDR3 region has 14 residues. CDR1 is SGHVS, CDR2 FQNEAQ, per germline. V dropped 0 bases and J dropped 3 bases, with 8 bases sitting between them. Written as DNA, the CDR3 is TGTGCCAGCAGCTTAGCGACAGCCAAAGAGACCCAGTACTTC. Amino acids: CASSLATAKETQYF.

This clone was detected only a few times. The V and J genes are TRBV2 and TRBJ1-1; perhaps TRBD1 as D (6 bases). CDR1 and CDR2 (germline): SNHLY, FYNNEI. V dropped 6 bases and J dropped 4 bases, with 12 bases sitting between them. The CDR3 covers 13 residues. CDR3 coding DNA: TGTGCCAGCAGACAGGGCCCCGGCACTGAAGCTTTCTTT. Its protein is CASRQGPGTEAFF.

The rearrangement links TRBV5-6 to TRBJ2-7; the D is unclear. Germline loops: CDR1 SGHDT, CDR2 YYEEEE. Trimming took 3 bases from V and 1 from J, leaving 14 bases between them. This CDR3 region has 15 residues. CDR3 protein: CASSSSFGFSYEQYF. As DNA, the CDR3 is TGTGCCAGCAGCTCGAGTTTTGGGTTTTCCTACGAGCAGTACTTC.

The genes are TRBV29-1 and TRBJ1-2; D unclear. V lost 5 bases, J lost 0 bases, and 13 bases lay in between. Germline V gives CDR1 SQVTM, CDR2 ANQGSEA. This CDR3 is 14 amino acids long. The CDR3, as DNA: TGCAGCGTTATCGGACGGTTTTCTAACTATGGCTACACCTTC. It translates to CSVIGRFSNYGYTF. Full variable domain (remainder filled in from reference TRBV29-1 and TRBJ1-2): SAVISQKPSRDICQRGTSLTIQCQVDSQVTMMFWYRQQPGQSLTLIATANQGSEATYESGFVIDKFPISRPNLTFSTLTVSNMSPEDSSIYLCSVIGRFSNYGYTFGSGTRLTVV.